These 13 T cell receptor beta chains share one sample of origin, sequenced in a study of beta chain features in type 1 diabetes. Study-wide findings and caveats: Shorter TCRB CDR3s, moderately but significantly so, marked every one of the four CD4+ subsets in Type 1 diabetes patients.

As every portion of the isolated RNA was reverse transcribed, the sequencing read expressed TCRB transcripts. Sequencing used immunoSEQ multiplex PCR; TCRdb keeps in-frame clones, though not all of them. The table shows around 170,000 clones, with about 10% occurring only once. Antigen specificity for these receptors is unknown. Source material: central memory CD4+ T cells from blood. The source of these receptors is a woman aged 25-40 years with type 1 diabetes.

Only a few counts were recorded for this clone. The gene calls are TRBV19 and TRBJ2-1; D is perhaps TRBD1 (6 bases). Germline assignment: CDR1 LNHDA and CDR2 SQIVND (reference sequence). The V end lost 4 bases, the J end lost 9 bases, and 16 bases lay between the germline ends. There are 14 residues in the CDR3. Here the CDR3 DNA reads TGTGCCAGTAGTACTTGGACCCAGGGGAGTGAGCAGTTCTTC. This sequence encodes CASSTWTQGSEQFF.

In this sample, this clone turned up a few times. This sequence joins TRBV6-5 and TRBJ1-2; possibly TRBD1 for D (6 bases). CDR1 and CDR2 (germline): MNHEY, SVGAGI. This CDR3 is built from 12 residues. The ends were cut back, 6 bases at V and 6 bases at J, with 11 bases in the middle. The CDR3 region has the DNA TGTGCCAGCAGACTTACAGGGCATGGCTACACCTTC. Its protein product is CASRLTGHGYTF.

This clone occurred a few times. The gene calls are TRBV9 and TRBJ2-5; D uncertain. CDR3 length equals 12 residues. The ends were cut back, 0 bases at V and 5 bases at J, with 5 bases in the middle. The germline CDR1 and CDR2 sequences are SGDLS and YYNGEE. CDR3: CASSVAEETQYF. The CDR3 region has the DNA TGTGCCAGCAGCGTAGCGGAGGAGACCCAGTACTTC.

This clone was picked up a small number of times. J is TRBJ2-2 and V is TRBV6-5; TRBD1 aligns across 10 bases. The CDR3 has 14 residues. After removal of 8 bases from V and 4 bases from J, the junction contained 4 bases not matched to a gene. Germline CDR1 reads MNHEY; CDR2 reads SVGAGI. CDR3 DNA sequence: TGTGCCAGCCGGAGGACAGGGGGCACCGGGGAGCTGTTTTTT. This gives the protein CASRRTGGTGELFF.

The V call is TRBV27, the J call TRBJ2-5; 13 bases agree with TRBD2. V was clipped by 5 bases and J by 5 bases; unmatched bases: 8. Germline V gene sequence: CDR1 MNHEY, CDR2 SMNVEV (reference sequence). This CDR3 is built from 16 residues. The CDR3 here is CASSTATSGRAETQYF. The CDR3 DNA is TGTGCCAGCAGTACAGCCACTAGCGGGAGGGCGGAGACCCAGTACTTC.

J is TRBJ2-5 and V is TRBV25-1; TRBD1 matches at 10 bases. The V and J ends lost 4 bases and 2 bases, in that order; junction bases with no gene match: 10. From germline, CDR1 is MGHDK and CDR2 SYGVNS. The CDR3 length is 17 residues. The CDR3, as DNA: TGTGCCAGCAGTGGCGGGGCGGACAGGGGGGATCAAGAGACCCAGTACTTC. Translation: CASSGGADRGDQETQYF.

The CDR3 protein is CAWRPQGARLQETQYF. Written as DNA, the CDR3 is TGTGCCTGGAGGCCACAGGGGGCGCGTCTCCAAGAGACCCAGTACTTC. The V and J genes are TRBV30 and TRBJ2-5; 9 bases agree with TRBD1. Germline loops: CDR1 GTSNPN, CDR2 SVGIG (reference sequence). V lost 3 bases and J lost 1; bases outside the gene matches: 9. The length of the CDR3 is 16 residues.

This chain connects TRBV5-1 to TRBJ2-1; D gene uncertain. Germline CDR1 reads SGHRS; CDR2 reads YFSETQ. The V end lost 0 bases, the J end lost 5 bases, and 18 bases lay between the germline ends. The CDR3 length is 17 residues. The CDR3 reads CASSLVRTFSPHNEQFF. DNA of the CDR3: TGCGCCAGCAGCTTGGTGCGTACCTTTAGCCCCCACAATGAGCAGTTCTTC.

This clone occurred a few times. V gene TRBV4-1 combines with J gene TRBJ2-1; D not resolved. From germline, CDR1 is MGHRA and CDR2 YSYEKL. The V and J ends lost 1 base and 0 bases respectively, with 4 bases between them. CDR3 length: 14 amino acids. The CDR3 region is CASSQAGSYNEQFF. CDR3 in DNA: TGCGCCAGCAGCCAAGCCGGCTCCTACAATGAGCAGTTCTTC.

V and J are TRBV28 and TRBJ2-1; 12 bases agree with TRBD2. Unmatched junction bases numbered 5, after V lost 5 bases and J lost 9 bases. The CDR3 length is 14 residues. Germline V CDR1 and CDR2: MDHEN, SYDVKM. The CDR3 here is CASSKLAGGPEQFF. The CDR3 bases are TGTGCCAGCAGTAAACTAGCGGGAGGCCCTGAGCAGTTCTTC. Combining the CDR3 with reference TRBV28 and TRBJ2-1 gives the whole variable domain DVKVTQSSRYLVKRTGEKVFLECVQDMDHENMFWYRQDPGLGLRLIYFSYDVKMKEKGDIPEGYSVSREKKERFSLILESASTNQTSMYLCASSKLAGGPEQFFGPGTRLTVL.

CDR3 nucleotides: TGTGCCAGCTCACCACAGGACTCCTCCTACAATGAGCAGTTCTTC. Translation gives CASSPQDSSYNEQFF. This chain links TRBV18 with TRBJ2-1; a possible D gene is TRBD2 (5 bases). V lost 1 base and J lost 0, with 7 bases in between. This CDR3 region has 15 residues. Germline CDR1 and CDR2: KGHSH and LQKENI.

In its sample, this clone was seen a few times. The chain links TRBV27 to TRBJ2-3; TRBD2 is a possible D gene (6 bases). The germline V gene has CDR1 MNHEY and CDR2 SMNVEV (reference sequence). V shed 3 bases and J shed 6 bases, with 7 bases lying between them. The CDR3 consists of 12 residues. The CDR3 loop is CASSFAGDTQYF. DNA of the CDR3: TGTGCCAGCAGTTTTGCGGGGGATACGCAGTATTTT.

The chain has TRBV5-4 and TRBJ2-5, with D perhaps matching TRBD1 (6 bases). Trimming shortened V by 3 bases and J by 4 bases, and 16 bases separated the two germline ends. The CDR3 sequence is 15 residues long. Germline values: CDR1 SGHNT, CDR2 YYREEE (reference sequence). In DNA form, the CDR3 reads TGTGCCAGCAGCTCCCGTCAGGGGAGTGGAGAGACCCAGTACTTC. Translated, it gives CASSSRQGSGETQYF.